The clone carrying this TCR beta chain has only a few counts. This sample is drawn from a study of radiotherapy plus CTLA-4 blockade in lung cancer. Measured with immunoSEQ multiplex PCR; TCRdb has only the in-frame clones, and not every one. This sample has about 73,000 clones, with around 86% found just once. CDR1 is WNHNN, CDR2 SYGVQD, per germline (reference sequence). The CDR3 extends over 15 amino acids. Germline trimming cut 6 bases from V and 0 bases from J; bases unmatched to any gene: 6. This chain connects TRBV10-1 to TRBJ2-3; 7 nucleotides line up with TRBD1. Sequenced material: peripheral blood, taken from a patient treated with radiotherapy plus ipilimumab. The sequence came from a human donor with non-small cell lung cancer that progressed on radiotherapy plus ipilimumab. CDR3 nucleotides: TGCGCCAGCAGCATAGGGGGCGCGAGCACAGATACGCAGTATTTT. It yields the protein CASSIGGASTDTQYF.